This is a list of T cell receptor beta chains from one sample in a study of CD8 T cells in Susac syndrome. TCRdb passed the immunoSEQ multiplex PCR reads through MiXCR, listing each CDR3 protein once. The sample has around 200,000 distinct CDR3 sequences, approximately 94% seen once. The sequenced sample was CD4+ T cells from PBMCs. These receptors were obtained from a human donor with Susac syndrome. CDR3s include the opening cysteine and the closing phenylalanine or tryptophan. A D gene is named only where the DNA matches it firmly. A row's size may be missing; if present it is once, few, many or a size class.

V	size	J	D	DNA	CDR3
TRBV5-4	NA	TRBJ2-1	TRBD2	TGTGCCAGCAGCTCTGTGCGTAGCGGGGGTTGGAATGAGCAGTTCTTC	CASSSVRSGGWNEQFF
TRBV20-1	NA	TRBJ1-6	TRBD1	TGCAGTGCTGGGGACAGTTTAGGTTCACCCCTCCACTTT	CSAGDSLGSPLHF
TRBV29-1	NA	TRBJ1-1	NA	TGCAGCGCAGGACACGACACTGAAGCTTTCTTT	CSAGHDTEAFF
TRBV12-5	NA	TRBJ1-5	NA	TGTGCTAGTGGTTTTCTGGACAGCAATCAGCCCCAGCATTTT	CASGFLDSNQPQHF
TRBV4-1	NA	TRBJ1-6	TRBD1	TGCGCCAGCAGCCTCGGACAGGGAGACTATAATTCACCCCTCCACTTT	CASSLGQGDYNSPLHF
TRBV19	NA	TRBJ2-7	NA	TGTGCCAGTACCGTGACGGGGGTGTCCTACGAGCAGTACTTC	CASTVTGVSYEQYF
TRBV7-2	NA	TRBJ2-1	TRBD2	TGTGCCAGCAGATCGCCGGGACTAGCGGGGGGTTCACAGTTCTTC	CASRSPGLAGGSQFF
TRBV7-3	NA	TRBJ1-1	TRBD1	TGTGCCAGCAAACCAGGGGGAATGAACACTGAAGCTTTCTTT	CASKPGGMNTEAFF
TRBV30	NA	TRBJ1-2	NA	TGTGCCTGGGGGGACGGATCCCATGGCTACACCTTC	CAWGDGSHGYTF
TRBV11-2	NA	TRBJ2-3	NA	TGTGCCAGCAGCTTAATAACGGGGCAACTTAGCACAGATACGCAGTATTTT	CASSLITGQLSTDTQYF
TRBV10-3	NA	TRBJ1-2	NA	TGTGCCATCAGATTGGGCCGTGAGGGCTACACCTTC	CAIRLGREGYTF
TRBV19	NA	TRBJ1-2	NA	TGTGCCAGTAGTATAGGGACAGACTATGGCTACACCTTC	CASSIGTDYGYTF
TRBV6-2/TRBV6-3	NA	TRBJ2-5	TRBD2	TGTGCCACCATAGCGGGGGGGCCGGAGACCCAGTACTTC	CATIAGGPETQYF
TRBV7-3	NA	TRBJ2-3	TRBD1	TGTGCCAGCAGCACGACAGGGGTAGATACGCAGTATTTT	CASSTTGVDTQYF
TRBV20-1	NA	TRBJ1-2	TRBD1	TGCAGTGCTACCCGGACCGGGACAGGGGCTCCTAGTGGCTACACCTTC	CSATRTGTGAPSGYTF
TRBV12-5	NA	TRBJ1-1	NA	TGTGCTAGTGGTTTGGGACAAGTGAACACTGAAGCTTTCTTT	CASGLGQVNTEAFF
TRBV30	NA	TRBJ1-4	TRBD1	TGTGCCTGGAGTAGGACAGGGGAAGGTGAAAAACTGTTTTTT	CAWSRTGEGEKLFF
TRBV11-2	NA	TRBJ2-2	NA	TGTGCCAGCAGCAGGCAGGGAGGAACCGGGGAGCTGTTTTTT	CASSRQGGTGELFF
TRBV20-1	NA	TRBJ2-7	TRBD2	TGCAGTGCTAGAGAAGGGGCAGCGGGGGCCCGCGAGCAGTACTTC	CSAREGAAGAREQYF
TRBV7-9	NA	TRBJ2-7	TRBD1	TGTGCCAGCAGCTTAAAGACAGGGGACGAGCAGTACTTC	CASSLKTGDEQYF
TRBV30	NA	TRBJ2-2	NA	TGTGCCTGGACTATTGGCCCATCCGGGGGGCCCGGGGAGCTGTTTTTT	CAWTIGPSGGPGELFF
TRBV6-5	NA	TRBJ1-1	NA	TGTGCCAGTAAAAGGTCCATGAACACTGAAGCTTTCTTT	CASKRSMNTEAFF
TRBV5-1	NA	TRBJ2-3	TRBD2	TGCGCCAGCAGCTCGTGGGCTAGCGGGGGCACAGATACGCAGTATTTT	CASSSWASGGTDTQYF
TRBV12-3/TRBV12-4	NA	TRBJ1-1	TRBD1	TGTGCCAGCAGTTTGACAGGGGGCGCGTGGAACACTGAAGCTTTCTTT	CASSLTGGAWNTEAFF
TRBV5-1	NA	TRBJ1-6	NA	TGCGCCAGCAGCTTGGCCCAGCTTAATTCACCCCTCCATTTT	CASSLAQLNSPLHF
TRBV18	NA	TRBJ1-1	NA	TGTGCCAGCTCACCGGGGGTAACGAACACTGAAGCTTTCTTT	CASSPGVTNTEAFF
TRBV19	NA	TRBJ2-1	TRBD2	TGTGCCAGTAGTATAGTAGCGGGGGGCGGTGAGCAGTTCTTC	CASSIVAGGGEQFF
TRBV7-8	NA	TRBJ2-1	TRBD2	TGTGCCAGCCGCCCTAGCGGGGGGGTGAAACCTGAGCAGTTCTTC	CASRPSGGVKPEQFF
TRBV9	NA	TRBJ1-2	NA	TGTGCCAGCAGCGTTATCACAGGGCCCTATGGCTACACCTTC	CASSVITGPYGYTF
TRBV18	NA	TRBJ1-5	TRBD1	TGTGCCAGCTCACCAGGACAGGATAATCAGCCCCAGCATTTT	CASSPGQDNQPQHF
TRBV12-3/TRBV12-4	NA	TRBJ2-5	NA	TGTGCCAGCAGTTTAATGGCGGGGACCCTTTTCCAAGAGACCCAGTACTTC	CASSLMAGTLFQETQYF
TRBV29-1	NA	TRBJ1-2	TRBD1	TGCAGCGTTGAACAACTCCGTGGGACAGGGAACGGCTACACCTTC	CSVEQLRGTGNGYTF
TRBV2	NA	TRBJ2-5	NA	TGTGCCAGCAGTGTGACGGAGACCCAGTACTTC	CASSVTETQYF
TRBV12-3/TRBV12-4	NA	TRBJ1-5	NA	TGTGCCAGCAGCCGCCCGACAGGAGGTCGCAATCAGCCCCAGCATTTT	CASSRPTGGRNQPQHF
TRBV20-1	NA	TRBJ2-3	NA	TGCAGTGCTAGTTCGGCAGTCACAGATACGCAGTATTTT	CSASSAVTDTQYF
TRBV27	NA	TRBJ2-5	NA	TGTGCCAGCACCGTGGACTCCGCCCGGCCAGAGACCCAGTACTTC	CASTVDSARPETQYF
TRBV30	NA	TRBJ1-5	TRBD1	TGTGCCTGGAGTTTCACAGGGGTGGGCAATCAGCCCCAGCATTTT	CAWSFTGVGNQPQHF
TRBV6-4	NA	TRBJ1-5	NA	TGTGCCAGCAGCCACGACAGTAGCACGCAGCCCCAGCATTTT	CASSHDSSTQPQHF
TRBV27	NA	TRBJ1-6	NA	TGTGCCAGCAGGGGAGGAGGGTTATATAATTCACCCCTCCACTTT	CASRGGGLYNSPLHF
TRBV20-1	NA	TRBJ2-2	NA	TGCAGTGCTGAGGAAAACACCGGGGAGCTGTTTTTT	CSAEENTGELFF
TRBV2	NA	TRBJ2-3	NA	TGTGCCAGCACCCCGACTAGGAACGCAGATACGCAGTATTTT	CASTPTRNADTQYF
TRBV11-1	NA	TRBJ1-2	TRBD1	TGTGCCAGCAGCCCCCATCCGGGACAGTCCTATGGCTACACCTTC	CASSPHPGQSYGYTF
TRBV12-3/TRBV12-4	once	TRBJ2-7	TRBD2	TGTGCCAGCAGTTTCGGTTTCGGGGGGAGCTACGAGCAGTACTTC	CASSFGFGGSYEQYF
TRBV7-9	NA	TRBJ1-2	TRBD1	TGTGCCAGCAGCGGACAGGGGGCAGATGGCTACACCTTC	CASSGQGADGYTF
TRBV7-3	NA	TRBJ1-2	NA	TGTGCCAGCAGCTTAATAGACGGGTATGGCTACACCTTC	CASSLIDGYGYTF
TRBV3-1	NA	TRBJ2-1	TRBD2	TGTGCCAGCAGCCAAGCTTCTAGCGGATACAATGAGCAGTTCTTC	CASSQASSGYNEQFF
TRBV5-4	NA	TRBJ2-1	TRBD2	TGTGCCAGCAGGTCGGTAGCGGGGGTCGCAAACAATGAGCAGTTCTTC	CASRSVAGVANNEQFF
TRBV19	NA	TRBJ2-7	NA	TGTGCCAGTAGTATAGGAGGGAACTCGGTCTACGAGCAGTACTTC	CASSIGGNSVYEQYF
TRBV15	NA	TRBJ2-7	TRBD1	TGTGCCACCAGCAGGGACAGGCGCCTCTACGAGCAGTACTTC	CATSRDRRLYEQYF
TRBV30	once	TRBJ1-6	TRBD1	TGTGCCTGGAGTGTAGGGGGCGTGGGTTCACCCCTCCACTTT	CAWSVGGVGSPLHF
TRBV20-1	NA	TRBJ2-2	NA	TGCAGTGCGAGATTGGTCCCCGGGGAGCTGTTTTTT	CSARLVPGELFF
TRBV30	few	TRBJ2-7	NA	TGTGCCTGGAGTGTTACCTCCTACGAGCAGTACTTC	CAWSVTSYEQYF
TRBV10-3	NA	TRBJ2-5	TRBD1	TGTGCCATCAGCCTAGGACAGGCTAGGGAGACCCAGTACTTC	CAISLGQARETQYF
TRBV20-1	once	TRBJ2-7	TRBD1	TGCAGTGCTAGCAGACAGGGGAGCTCCTACGAGCAGTACTTC	CSASRQGSSYEQYF
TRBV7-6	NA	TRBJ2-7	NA	TGTGCCAGCAGCCCCGGCCCCAGGGGCGGAGACGAGCAGTACTTC	CASSPGPRGGDEQYF